These T cell receptor beta chains were read from a single sample in a study of vaccination effects on CD4 cells after COVID-19. TCRdb's table, derived via immunoSEQ multiplex PCR, lists solely in-frame clones and lacks some. The sample shows 23,000 or so clones, roughly 79% of them seen only once. These receptors have no known antigen. Here the sequenced sample was CD4+ T cells from PBMCs cultured with SARS-CoV-2 spike peptides, taken after COVID-19 vaccination. The receptors come from a human donor who received a COVID-19 vaccine. Some clones in this sample may be carry-over from other donors' samples. The CDR3 runs from the conserved cysteine through the conserved F or W. Each record gives: clone size, D gene, J gene, V gene, CDR3 protein, CDR3 DNA. D genes are given only for firm matches. Clone size is stated in some rows and not others, as once, few, many or a class when expanded.

size: few; D: -; J: TRBJ2-5; V: TRBV3-1/TRBV3-2; CDR3: CASSQDDGWKTQYF; DNA: TGTGCCAGCAGCCAAGATGACGGATGGAAGACCCAGTACTTC
size: -; D: -; J: TRBJ2-4; V: TRBV29-1; CDR3: CSVVILASNRAKNIQYF; DNA: TGCAGCGTTGTAATCCTAGCGTCCAATCGAGCCAAAAACATTCAGTACTTC
size: -; D: TRBD1; J: TRBJ1-5; V: TRBV2; CDR3: CASIPTGGGQPQHF; DNA: TGTGCCAGCATTCCTACAGGGGGCGGTCAGCCCCAGCATTTT
size: -; D: TRBD1; J: TRBJ2-1; V: TRBV19; CDR3: CASGMDRGGYNEQFF; DNA: TGTGCCAGTGGGATGGACAGGGGCGGGTACAATGAGCAGTTCTTC
size: -; D: TRBD1; J: TRBJ1-4; V: TRBV5-1; CDR3: CASSLGTGGEKLFF; DNA: TGCGCCAGCAGCCTCGGGACAGGGGGGGAAAAACTGTTTTTT
size: -; D: TRBD1; J: TRBJ1-3; V: TRBV9; CDR3: CASSVTYHGTGGNTIYF; DNA: TGTGCCAGCAGCGTAACCTACCACGGGACAGGGGGAAACACCATATATTTT
size: -; D: TRBD2; J: TRBJ2-2; V: TRBV12-5; CDR3: CASGLMRDGTSRTGELFF; DNA: TGTGCTAGTGGTTTGATGAGGGATGGGACTAGCAGGACCGGGGAGCTGTTTTTT
size: -; D: -; J: TRBJ1-3; V: TRBV6-5; CDR3: CASSRQVNSGNTIYF; DNA: TGTGCCAGCAGTCGTCAGGTTAACTCTGGAAACACCATATATTTT
size: few; D: -; J: TRBJ1-6; V: TRBV5-1; CDR3: CASSLWAGTNSPLHF; DNA: TGCGCCAGCAGCTTGTGGGCAGGGACAAATTCACCCCTCCACTTT
size: -; D: TRBD1; J: TRBJ2-3; V: TRBV5-1; CDR3: CASSLALLGQGEDTQYF; DNA: TGCGCCAGCAGCCTTGCCCTTTTAGGACAGGGTGAAGATACGCAGTATTTT
size: -; D: TRBD1; J: TRBJ2-3; V: TRBV24-1; CDR3: CATSDPGRGGVADTQYF; DNA: TGTGCCACCAGTGATCCCGGGCGAGGGGGCGTCGCAGATACGCAGTATTTT
size: few; D: -; J: TRBJ1-3; V: TRBV5-5; CDR3: CASSFFGSSGNTIYF; DNA: TGTGCCAGCAGCTTCTTCGGGAGCTCTGGAAACACCATATATTTT
size: -; D: TRBD1; J: TRBJ1-1; V: TRBV4-1; CDR3: CASSQVWDRPEAFF; DNA: TGCGCCAGCAGCCAAGTCTGGGACAGGCCTGAAGCTTTCTTT
size: -; D: -; J: TRBJ1-2; V: TRBV11-2; CDR3: CASSLGGAGNYGYTF; DNA: TGTGCCAGCAGCTTAGGAGGCGCGGGGAACTATGGCTACACCTTC
size: -; D: -; J: TRBJ2-2; V: TRBV19; CDR3: CASSIRATDGELFF; DNA: TGTGCCAGTAGTATACGAGCCACCGACGGGGAGCTGTTTTTT
size: -; D: TRBD2; J: TRBJ2-1; V: TRBV12-5; CDR3: CASGLVQWLAGASSYNEQFF; DNA: TGTGCTAGTGGTTTGGTACAGTGGCTAGCGGGGGCCAGCTCCTACAATGAGCAGTTCTTC
size: -; D: TRBD1; J: TRBJ1-6; V: TRBV10-3; CDR3: CAISPGDRGFSPLHF; DNA: TGTGCCATCAGTCCCGGGGACAGGGGCTTCTCACCCCTCCACTTT
size: -; D: TRBD1; J: TRBJ2-6; V: TRBV4-1; CDR3: CASSHLQGTGPDSGANVLTF; DNA: TGCGCCAGCAGCCACCTACAGGGGACAGGCCCTGACTCTGGGGCCAACGTCCTGACTTTC
size: -; D: TRBD1; J: TRBJ2-5; V: TRBV12-5; CDR3: CASGGQGAETQYF; DNA: TGTGCTAGTGGTGGACAGGGAGCGGAGACCCAGTACTTC
size: once; D: -; J: TRBJ1-6; V: TRBV4-1; CDR3: CASSQDLGGSNSPLHF; DNA: TGCGCCAGCAGCCAAGATTTGGGGGGCTCTAATTCACCCCTCCACTTT
size: -; D: -; J: TRBJ2-6; V: TRBV30; CDR3: CAWSDMGSGANVLTF; DNA: TGTGCCTGGAGTGATATGGGATCTGGGGCCAACGTCCTGACTTTC
size: -; D: -; J: TRBJ1-5; V: TRBV19; CDR3: CASSIAPRRVEAQHF; DNA: TGTGCCAGTAGTATCGCCCCTCGACGTGTCGAGGCCCAGCATTTT
size: -; D: -; J: TRBJ1-6; V: TRBV18; CDR3: CASSPLGQQTVNSPLHF; DNA: TGTGCCAGCTCACCACTCGGCCAACAAACAGTTAATTCACCCCTCCACTTT
size: -; D: TRBD1; J: TRBJ1-2; V: TRBV5-1; CDR3: CASSTGTGVYGYTF; DNA: TGCGCCAGCAGCACCGGGACAGGAGTCTATGGCTACACCTTC
size: -; D: -; J: TRBJ1-1; V: TRBV19; CDR3: CASSPGTANTEAFF; DNA: TGTGCCAGTAGTCCCGGGACGGCGAACACTGAAGCTTTCTTT
size: -; D: TRBD1; J: TRBJ2-3; V: TRBV24-1; CDR3: CATSVFSGTGDSTDTQYF; DNA: TGTGCCACCAGTGTTTTCTCGGGGACAGGCGATAGCACAGATACGCAGTATTTT
size: -; D: -; J: TRBJ2-3; V: TRBV4-3; CDR3: CASSQGFSTDTQYF; DNA: TGCGCCAGCAGCCAGGGTTTTAGCACAGATACGCAGTATTTT
size: -; D: -; J: TRBJ1-6; V: TRBV7-8; CDR3: CASTLGWSPLHF; DNA: TGTGCCAGCACCCTAGGATGGTCACCCCTCCACTTT
size: -; D: TRBD1; J: TRBJ1-2; V: TRBV6-5; CDR3: CASSDRASYGYTF; DNA: TGTGCCTCCTCGGACAGGGCCTCCTATGGCTACACCTTC
size: -; D: -; J: TRBJ1-4; V: TRBV5-1; CDR3: CASSKDRQGNEKLFF; DNA: TGCGCCAGCAGCAAAGACAGGCAGGGGAATGAAAAACTGTTTTTT